This T cell receptor (beta chain) appears in the sequencing data of a study of neurological immune-mediated disorders. Study outcomes and limitations: No CDR3 amino acid sequences recurred among expanded clones across subjects, suggesting private repertoires in all groups. Multiple sclerosis was found to have the least TCR clonal expansion, below healthy controls, and HTLV-1-associated myelopathy the most.

Trimming stripped 4 bases from V and 1 base from J, with 16 bases between. The germline gives CDR1 MNHEY, CDR2 SMNVEV (reference sequence). The CDR3 has 17 residues. This clonotype was found many times. Its antigen is still unknown. It was by 5'RACE with 10-nucleotide random UMIs that the cDNA was made. MiXCR, run by TCRdb on the 5' RACE reads, gives a single entry per CDR3 protein. The table includes more than 30,000 distinct CDR3 sequences, 10% to 15% detected once. Specified time point: technical triplicate 2. For the sorted libraries, over 900,000 CD4+ or CD8+ T cells were used. The chain recombines TRBV27 with TRBJ2-2; no clear D. The source of this sequence is a female donor with HTLV-1-associated myelopathy (HAM/TSP). The source material was CD4+ T cells from blood. CDR3 in amino acids: CASSSRPVTVNTGELFF. For the CDR3, the DNA is TGTGCCAGCAGTTCCCGACCGGTCACTGTGAACACCGGGGAGCTGTTTTTT.